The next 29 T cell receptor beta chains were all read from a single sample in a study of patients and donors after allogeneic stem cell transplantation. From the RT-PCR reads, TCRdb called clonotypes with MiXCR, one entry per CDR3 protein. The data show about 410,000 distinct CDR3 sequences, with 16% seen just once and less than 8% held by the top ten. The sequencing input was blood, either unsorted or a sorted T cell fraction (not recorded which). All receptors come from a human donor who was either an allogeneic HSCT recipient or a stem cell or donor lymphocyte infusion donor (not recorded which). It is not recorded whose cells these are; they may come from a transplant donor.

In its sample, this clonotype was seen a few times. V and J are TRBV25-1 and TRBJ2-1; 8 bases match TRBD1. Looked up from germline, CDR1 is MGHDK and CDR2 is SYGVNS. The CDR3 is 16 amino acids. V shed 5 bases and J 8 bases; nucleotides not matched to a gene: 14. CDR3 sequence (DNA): TGTGCCAGCAGTTCCCCCGGGACAGGTATAAGTCATGAGCAGTTCTTC. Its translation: CASSSPGTGISHEQFF.

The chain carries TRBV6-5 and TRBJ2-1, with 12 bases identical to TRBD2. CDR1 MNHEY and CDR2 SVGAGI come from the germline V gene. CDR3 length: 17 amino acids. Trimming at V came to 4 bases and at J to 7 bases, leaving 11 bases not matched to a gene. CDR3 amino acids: CASSLGLAGIGRNEQFF. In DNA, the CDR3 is TGTGCCAGCAGTTTAGGACTAGCGGGAATAGGGCGAAATGAGCAGTTCTTC.

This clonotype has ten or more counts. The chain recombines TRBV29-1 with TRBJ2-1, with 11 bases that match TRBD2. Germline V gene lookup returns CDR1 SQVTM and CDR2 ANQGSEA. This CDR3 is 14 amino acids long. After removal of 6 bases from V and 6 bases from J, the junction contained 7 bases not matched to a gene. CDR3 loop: CSVGLTSGVNEQFF. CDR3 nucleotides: TGCAGCGTCGGACTGACTAGCGGGGTCAATGAGCAGTTCTTC.

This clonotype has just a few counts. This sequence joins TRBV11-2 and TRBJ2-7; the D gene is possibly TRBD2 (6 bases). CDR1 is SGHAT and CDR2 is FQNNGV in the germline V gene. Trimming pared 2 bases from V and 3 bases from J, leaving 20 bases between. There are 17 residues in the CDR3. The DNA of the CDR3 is TGTGCCAGCAGCTTAAAGGAGGTGGGCGGGATCAACTACGAGCAGTACTTC. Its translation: CASSLKEVGGINYEQYF.

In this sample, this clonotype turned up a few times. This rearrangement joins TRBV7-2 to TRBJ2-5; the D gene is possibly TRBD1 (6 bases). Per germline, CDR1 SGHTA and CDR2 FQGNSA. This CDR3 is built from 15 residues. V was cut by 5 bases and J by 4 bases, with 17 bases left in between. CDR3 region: CASSPRQVLGETQYF. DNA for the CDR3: TGTGCCAGCAGCCCTAGACAGGTTTTGGGAGAGACCCAGTACTTC. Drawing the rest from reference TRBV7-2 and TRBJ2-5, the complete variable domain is GAGVSQSPSNKVTEKGKDVELRCDPISGHTALYWYRQSLGQGLEFLIYFQGNSAPDKSGLPSDRFSAERTGGSVSTLTIQRTQQEDSAVYLCASSPRQVLGETQYFGPGTRLLVL.

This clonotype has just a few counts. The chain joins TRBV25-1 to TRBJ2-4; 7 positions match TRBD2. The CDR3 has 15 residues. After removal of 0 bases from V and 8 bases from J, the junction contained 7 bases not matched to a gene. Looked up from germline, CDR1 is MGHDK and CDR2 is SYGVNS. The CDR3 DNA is TGTGCCAGCAGTGAATATGGGCCAGGGAGGGACATTCAGTACTTC. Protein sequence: CASSEYGPGRDIQYF.

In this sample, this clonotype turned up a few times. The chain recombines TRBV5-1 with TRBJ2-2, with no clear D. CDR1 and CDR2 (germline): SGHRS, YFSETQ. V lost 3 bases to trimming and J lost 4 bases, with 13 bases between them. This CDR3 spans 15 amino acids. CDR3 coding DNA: TGCGCCAGCAGCTCAGGACGTCCGGGCACCGGGGAGCTGTTTTTT. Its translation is CASSSGRPGTGELFF.

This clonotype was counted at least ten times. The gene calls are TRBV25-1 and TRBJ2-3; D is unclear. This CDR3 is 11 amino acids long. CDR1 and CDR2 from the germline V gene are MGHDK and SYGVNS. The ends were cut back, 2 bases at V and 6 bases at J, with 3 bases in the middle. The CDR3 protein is CASSEQDTQYF. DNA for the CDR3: TGTGCCAGCAGTGAACAGGATACGCAGTATTTT. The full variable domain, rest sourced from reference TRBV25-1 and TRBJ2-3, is EADIYQTPRYLVIGTGKKITLECSQTMGHDKMYWYQQDPGMELHLIHYSYGVNSTEKGDLSSESTVSRIRTEHFPLTLESARPSHTSQYLCASSEQDTQYFGPGTRLTVL.

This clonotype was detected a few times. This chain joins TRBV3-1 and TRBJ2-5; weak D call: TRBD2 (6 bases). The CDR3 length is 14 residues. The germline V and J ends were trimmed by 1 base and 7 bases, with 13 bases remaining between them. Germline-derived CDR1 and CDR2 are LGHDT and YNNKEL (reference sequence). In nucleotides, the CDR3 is TGTGCCAGCAGCCAAGTATTAGCCGGGGGGACCCAGTACTTC. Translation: CASSQVLAGGTQYF.

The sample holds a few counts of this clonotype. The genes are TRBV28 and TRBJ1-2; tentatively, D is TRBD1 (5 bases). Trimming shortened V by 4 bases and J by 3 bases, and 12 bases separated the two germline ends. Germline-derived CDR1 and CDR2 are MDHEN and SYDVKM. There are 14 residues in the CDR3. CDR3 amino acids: CASSWEGRDYGYTF. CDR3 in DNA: TGTGCCAGCAGTTGGGAGGGGCGCGACTATGGCTACACCTTC.

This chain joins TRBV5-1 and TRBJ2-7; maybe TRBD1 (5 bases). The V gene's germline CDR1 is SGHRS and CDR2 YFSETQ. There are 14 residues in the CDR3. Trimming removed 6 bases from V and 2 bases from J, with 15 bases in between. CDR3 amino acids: CASTWGTSPYEQYF. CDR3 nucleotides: TGCGCCAGCACCTGGGGCACCTCCCCCTACGAGCAGTACTTC. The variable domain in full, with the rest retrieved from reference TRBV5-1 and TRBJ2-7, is KAGVTQTPRYLIKTRGQQVTLSCSPISGHRSVSWYQQTPGQGLQFLFEYFSETQRNKGNFPGRFSGRQFSNSRSEMNVSTLELGDSALYLCASTWGTSPYEQYFGPGTRLTVT.

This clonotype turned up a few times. CDR3 DNA sequence: TGTGCCAGCAGCTACTCGGGACTAGGGAGCAATGAGCAGTTCTTC. Protein: CASSYSGLGSNEQFF. The chain has TRBV7-9 and TRBJ2-1, with 8 nucleotides matching TRBD2. Losses at the gene ends were 4 bases for V and 6 bases for J; bases not matched to a gene: 8. This CDR3 contains 15 residues. Germline CDR1 reads SEHNR; CDR2 reads FQNEAQ (reference sequence).

The CDR3: CSAPVGANQRNTEAFF. The CDR3 coding sequence is TGCAGTGCCCCAGTTGGGGCTAACCAACGGAACACTGAAGCTTTCTTT. V and J are TRBV20-1 and TRBJ1-1; weak D call: TRBD1 (5 bases). With 6 bases removed from V and 1 base from J, the gap between germline ends came to 21 bases. Germline values: CDR1 DFQATT, CDR2 SNEGSKA (reference sequence). The length of the CDR3 is 16 residues.

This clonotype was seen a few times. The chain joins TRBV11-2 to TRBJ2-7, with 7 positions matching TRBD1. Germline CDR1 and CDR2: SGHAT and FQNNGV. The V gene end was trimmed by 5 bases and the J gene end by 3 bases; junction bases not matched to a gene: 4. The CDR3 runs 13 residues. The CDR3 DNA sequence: TGTGCCAGCAGCCGGGGACAGCTCTACGAGCAGTACTTC. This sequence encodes CASSRGQLYEQYF.

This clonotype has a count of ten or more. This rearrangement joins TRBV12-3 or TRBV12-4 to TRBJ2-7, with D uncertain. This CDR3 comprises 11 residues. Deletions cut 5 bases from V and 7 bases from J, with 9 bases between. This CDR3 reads CASSPGWEQYF. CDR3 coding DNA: TGTGCCAGCAGTCCCGGGTGGGAGCAGTACTTC.

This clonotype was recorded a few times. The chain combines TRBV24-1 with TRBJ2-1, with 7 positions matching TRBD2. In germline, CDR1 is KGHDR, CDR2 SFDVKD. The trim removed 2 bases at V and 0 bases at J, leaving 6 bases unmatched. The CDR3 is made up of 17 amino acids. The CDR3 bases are TGTGCCACCAGTGATTCGTTAGCGGGCCGCTCCTACAATGAGCAGTTCTTC. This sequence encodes CATSDSLAGRSYNEQFF.

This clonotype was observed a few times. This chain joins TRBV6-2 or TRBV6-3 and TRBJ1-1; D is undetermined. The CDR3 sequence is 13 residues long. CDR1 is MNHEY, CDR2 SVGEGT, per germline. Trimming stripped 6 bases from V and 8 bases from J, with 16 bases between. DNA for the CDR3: TGTGCCAGCAGCCCTCCCCGGAAACGGGAAGCTTTCTTT. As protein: CASSPPRKREAFF.

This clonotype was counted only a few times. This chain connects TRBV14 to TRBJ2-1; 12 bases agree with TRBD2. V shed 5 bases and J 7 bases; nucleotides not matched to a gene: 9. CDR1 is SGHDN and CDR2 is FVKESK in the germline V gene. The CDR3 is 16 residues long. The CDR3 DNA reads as TGTGCCAGCAGCTCCCTAGCGGGAGGGCCCCTGAATGAGCAGTTCTTC. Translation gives CASSSLAGGPLNEQFF.

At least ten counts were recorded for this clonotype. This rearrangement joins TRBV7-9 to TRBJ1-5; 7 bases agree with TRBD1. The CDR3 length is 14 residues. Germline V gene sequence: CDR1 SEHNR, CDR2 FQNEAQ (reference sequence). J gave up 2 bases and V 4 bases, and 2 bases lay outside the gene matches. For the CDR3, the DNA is TGTGCCAGCAGCTCCGGACAGGGCAATCAGCCCCAGCATTTT. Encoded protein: CASSSGQGNQPQHF.

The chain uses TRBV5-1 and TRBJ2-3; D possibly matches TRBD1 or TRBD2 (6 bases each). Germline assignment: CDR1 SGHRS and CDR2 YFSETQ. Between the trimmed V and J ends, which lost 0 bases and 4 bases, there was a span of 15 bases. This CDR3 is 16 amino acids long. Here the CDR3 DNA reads TGCGCCAGCAGCTTGGGGGGGGCAATTGCGGCAGATACGCAGTATTTT. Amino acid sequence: CASSLGGAIAADTQYF.

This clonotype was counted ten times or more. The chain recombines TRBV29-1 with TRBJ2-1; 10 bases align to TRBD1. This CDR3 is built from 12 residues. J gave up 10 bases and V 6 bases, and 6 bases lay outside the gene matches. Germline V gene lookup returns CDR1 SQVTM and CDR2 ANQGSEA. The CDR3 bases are TGCAGCGTAGGGACAGGGGAAGGCGAGCAGTTCTTC. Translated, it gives CSVGTGEGEQFF.

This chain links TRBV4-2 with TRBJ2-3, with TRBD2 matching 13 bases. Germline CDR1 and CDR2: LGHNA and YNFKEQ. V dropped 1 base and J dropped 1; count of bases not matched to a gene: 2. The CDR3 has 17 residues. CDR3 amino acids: CASSQAGLAGGTDTQYF. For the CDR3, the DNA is TGTGCCAGCAGCCAAGCCGGACTAGCGGGGGGCACAGATACGCAGTATTTT.

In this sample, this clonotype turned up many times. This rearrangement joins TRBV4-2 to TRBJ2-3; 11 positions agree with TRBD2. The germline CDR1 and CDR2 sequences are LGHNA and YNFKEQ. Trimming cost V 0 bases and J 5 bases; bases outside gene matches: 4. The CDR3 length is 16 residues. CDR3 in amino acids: CASSQDRLAGGDTQYF. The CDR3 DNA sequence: TGTGCCAGCAGCCAAGATCGGCTAGCGGGAGGAGATACGCAGTATTTT.

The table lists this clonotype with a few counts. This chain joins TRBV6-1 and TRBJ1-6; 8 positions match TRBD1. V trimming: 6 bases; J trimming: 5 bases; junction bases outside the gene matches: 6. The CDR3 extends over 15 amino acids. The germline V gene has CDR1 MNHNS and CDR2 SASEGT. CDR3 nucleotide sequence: TGTGCCAGCAGCCCTGGACAGGGCGATAATTCACCCCTCCACTTT. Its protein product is CASSPGQGDNSPLHF.

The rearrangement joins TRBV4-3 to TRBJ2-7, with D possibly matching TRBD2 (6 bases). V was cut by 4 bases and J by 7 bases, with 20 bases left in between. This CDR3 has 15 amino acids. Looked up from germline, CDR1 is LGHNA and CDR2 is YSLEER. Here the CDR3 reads CASSPLGGAFGEQYF. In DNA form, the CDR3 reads TGCGCCAGCAGCCCGCTAGGCGGGGCTTTTGGGGAGCAGTACTTC.

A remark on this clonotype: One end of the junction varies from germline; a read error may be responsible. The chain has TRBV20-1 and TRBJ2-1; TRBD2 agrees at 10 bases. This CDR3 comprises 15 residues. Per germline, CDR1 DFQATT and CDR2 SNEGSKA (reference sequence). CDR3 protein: CSARGERGGHNEQFF. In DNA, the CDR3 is TGCAGCGCTAGAGGGGAGCGGGGGGGCCACAATGAGCAGTTCTTC.

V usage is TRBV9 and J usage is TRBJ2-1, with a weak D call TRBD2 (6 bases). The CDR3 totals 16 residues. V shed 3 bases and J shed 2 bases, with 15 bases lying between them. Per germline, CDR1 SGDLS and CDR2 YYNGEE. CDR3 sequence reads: CASSAGGTLAYNEQFF. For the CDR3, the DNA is TGTGCCAGCAGCGCTGGGGGGACCCTCGCCTACAATGAGCAGTTCTTC. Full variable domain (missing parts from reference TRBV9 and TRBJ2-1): DSGVTQTPKHLITATGQRVTLRCSPRSGDLSVYWYQQSLDQGLQFLIQYYNGEERAKGNILERFSAQQFPDLHSELNLSSLELGDSALYFCASSAGGTLAYNEQFFGPGTRLTVL.

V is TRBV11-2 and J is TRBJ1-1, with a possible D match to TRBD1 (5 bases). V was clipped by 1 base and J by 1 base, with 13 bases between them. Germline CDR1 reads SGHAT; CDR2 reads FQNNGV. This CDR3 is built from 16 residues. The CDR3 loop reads CASSLGGAGRNTEAFF. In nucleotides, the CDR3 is TGTGCCAGCAGCTTAGGTGGGGCAGGGAGGAACACTGAAGCTTTCTTT.

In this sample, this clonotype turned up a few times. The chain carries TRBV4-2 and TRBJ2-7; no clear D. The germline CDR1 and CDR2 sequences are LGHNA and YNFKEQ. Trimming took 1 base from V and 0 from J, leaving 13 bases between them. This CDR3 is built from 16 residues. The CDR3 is CASSQGYALSSYEQYF. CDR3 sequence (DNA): TGTGCCAGCAGCCAAGGGTACGCCCTGAGCTCCTACGAGCAGTACTTC.